This T cell receptor (beta chain) comes out of a study of sequential checkpoint blockade in melanoma (dated by TCRdb to the late 2010s). Background on the whole study: In a 1:1 randomization, patients received either first-line nivolumab then ipilimumab (arm A) or ipilimumab then nivolumab (arm B). Maintenance nivolumab came after both trial sequences. Results the study describes overall, beyond this receptor: Validation of the response-prediction model combining TCR metrics and mutation burden is needed in larger, independent patient cohorts.

Cut back by 4 bases and 3 bases, the V and J ends lie 6 bases apart. From its cysteine to its phenylalanine, the CDR3 spans 12 amino acids. CDR3 DNA is the only sequence kept; it has 36 bases, read in frame from the first base. CDR1 MNHEY and CDR2 SMNVEV were looked up in the germline V gene (reference sequence). The treatment or condition label, as the study defines it: randomized to nivolumab then ipilimumab (arm A) or the reverse (arm B). None of the trial patients had been given prior DNA-damaging chemotherapy. On a FACS Aria II flow cytometer, live CD3+CD8+ cells that were negative for CD19 and CD56 were sorted from thawed PBMCs. Samples were obtained from patients with melanoma enrolled in CheckMate 064, a randomized, open-label phase II trial of sequential checkpoint blockade. Peripheral blood mononuclear cells were collected by leukapheresis, purified using Ficoll-Paque, and frozen in human serum containing around 10% DMSO. Immediately after sorting, the purity of the sorted blood CD3+CD8+ cells was confirmed to be >98%, and DNA was then extracted.

The immunoSEQ Assay was used to immunosequence TCRbeta CDR3 regions from genomic DNA. Before high-throughput sequencing, the genomic DNA was amplified using bias-controlled multiplex PCR. As for the original processing: To quantify the absolute abundance of each unique TCRbeta CDR3 region, the sequences were collapsed and filtered. Clonality, defined as 1 minus Pielou's evenness, was calculated using productive rearrangements only. A previously published method was used to identify clones whose frequencies were significantly greater in on-treatment samples than in baseline samples. The immuneACCESS repertoire file appears here via TCRdb, limited to in-frame rearrangements. These files lack a portion of the clones; in checked studies, under half of the deficit traces to unresolved V genes, and the cause of the others is not known. That table gives V, J and clone size, and the DNA gave D and trimming. The sample records some 10,000 clones, around 78% of which are singletons. The ten largest clones capture approximately 13% of the sample.

Concerning this clone itself: It lacks a known antigen. Nothing much larger sits one base from this clone, and base qualities are not available.

This chain is built from TRBV27 and TRBJ2-5; the D gene cannot be named for sure. The sequencing used CD8+ T cells sorted from blood (inferred from file names), collected from a patient given nivolumab and ipilimumab in sequence. This receptor was taken from a human donor with melanoma. The CDR3 loop reads CASSSSKETQYF. The bases are TGTGCCAGCAGTTCAAGCAAAGAGACCCAGTACTTC.